These 19 T cell receptor beta chains originate from one sample sequenced in a study of blood T cell repertoires in COVID-19. Sequenced by immunoSEQ multiplex PCR; TCRdb stores in-frame clones only, minus some. The table includes 35,000 to 45,000 clones, 87% detected once. What was sequenced was peripheral blood. The receptors derive from a man aged 60 to 75 with acute or convalescent COVID-19.

The chain is built from TRBV28 and TRBJ2-7; 10 positions match TRBD1. J was trimmed by 4 bases and V by 6 bases; bases with no gene match: 9. Germline values: CDR1 MDHEN, CDR2 SYDVKM. This CDR3 contains 15 residues. The CDR3 spells CASSYGTGDAYEQYF. CDR3 in DNA: TGTGCCAGCAGCTACGGGACAGGGGACGCGTACGAGCAGTACTTC.

This chain links TRBV27 with TRBJ2-7, with 7 bases that match TRBD1. The junction had 11 bases not matched to a gene; V was cut back by 6 bases and J by 6 bases. The CDR3 has 14 residues. The germline gives CDR1 MNHEY, CDR2 SMNVEV (reference sequence). The CDR3 DNA sequence: TGTGCCAGCAGCCTGAACAGGGGAGAAGGCGAGCAGTACTTC. This codes for CASSLNRGEGEQYF.

J is TRBJ2-1 and V is TRBV4-1, with TRBD2 identical over 8 bases. V shed 4 bases, J shed 8 bases, and the junction held 10 bases outside the gene matches. The length of the CDR3 is 15 residues. CDR1 is MGHRA, CDR2 YSYEKL, per germline. The CDR3 region is CASSRTSGRVDEQFF. The CDR3 DNA reads TGCGCCAGCAGCCGAACTAGCGGTAGGGTGGATGAGCAGTTCTTC.

The chain has TRBV7-9 and TRBJ1-2, with D perhaps matching TRBD1 (5 bases). The germline CDR1 and CDR2 sequences are SEHNR and FQNEAQ (reference sequence). This CDR3 is built from 13 residues. Trimming pared 8 bases from V and 5 bases from J, leaving 15 bases between. This CDR3 is CASGTQGVYGYTF. The DNA for the CDR3 is TGTGCCAGCGGGACTCAGGGCGTTTATGGCTACACCTTC.

This chain links TRBV9 with TRBJ2-5; the D gene is possibly TRBD1 (5 bases). The ends were cut back, 4 bases at V and 2 bases at J, with 18 bases in the middle. This CDR3 spans 16 amino acids. The germline CDR1 and CDR2 sequences are SGDLS and YYNGEE. CDR3 DNA: TGTGCCAGCAGCATCCAACCGAGACAGCGACAAGAGACCCAGTACTTC. Translating gives CASSIQPRQRQETQYF.

The chain joins TRBV7-2 to TRBJ1-1; possible D gene TRBD1, 6 bases. From germline, CDR1 is SGHTA and CDR2 FQGNSA. This CDR3 contains 13 residues. Deletions cut 6 bases from V and 7 bases from J, with 15 bases between. The CDR3 reads CASRFPGVLEAFF. The CDR3 coding sequence is TGTGCCAGCAGATTCCCAGGGGTCCTTGAAGCTTTCTTT.

V usage is TRBV2 and J usage is TRBJ2-7; 8 bases agree with TRBD1. CDR1 SNHLY and CDR2 FYNNEI come from the germline V gene. Losses at the gene ends were 7 bases for V and 2 bases for J; bases not matched to a gene: 7. There are 14 residues in the CDR3. CDR3 in amino acids: CASTGDRGPYEQYV. In DNA, the CDR3 is TGTGCCAGCACCGGAGACAGGGGACCCTACGAGCAGTACGTC.

The CDR3 DNA follows: TGTGCCAGCTCACCGACGACAGGGTGGAACACTGAAGCTTTCTTT. Translation gives CASSPTTGWNTEAFF. The J gene is TRBJ1-1, the V gene TRBV18; 7 nucleotides match TRBD1. Per germline, CDR1 KGHSH and CDR2 LQKENI. The CDR3 has 15 residues. The V and J ends lost 3 bases and 1 base, in that order; junction bases with no gene match: 5.

This clone was observed a few times. This chain uses TRBV6-6 with TRBJ2-7; 9 nucleotides match TRBD2. Germline loops: CDR1 MNHNY, CDR2 SVGAGI (reference sequence). CDR3 size: 16 residues. The V and J ends lost 6 bases and 2 bases, in that order; junction bases with no gene match: 11. The CDR3 sequence: CASRDGRLAEAYEQYV. The CDR3, as DNA: TGTGCCAGCAGGGACGGGAGACTAGCGGAAGCCTACGAGCAGTACGTC.

The CDR3 coding sequence is TGTGCCAGCAGCGAGGGACTAGCGTCCTCCTACGAGCAGTACTTC. Its protein product is CASSEGLASSYEQYF. The chain couples TRBV3-1 (or the pseudogene TRBV3-2) to TRBJ2-7; TRBD2 matches at 10 bases. V lost 5 bases and J lost 0; bases outside the gene matches: 4. The CDR3 extends over 15 amino acids. Germline V gene sequence: CDR1 LGHDT, CDR2 YNNKEL (reference sequence).

The V call is TRBV11-3, the J call TRBJ1-3, with a possible D match to TRBD1 (6 bases). The CDR3 sequence is 14 residues long. CDR1 and CDR2 from the germline V gene are SGHNT and YENEEA. V lost 5 bases and J lost 5, with 13 bases in between. This chain's CDR3 is CASSQGGFRNTIYF. CDR3 coding DNA: TGTGCCAGCAGCCAAGGGGGTTTCCGAAACACCATATATTTT.

This clone has just a few counts. The chain carries TRBV24-1 and TRBJ1-5; D is uncertain. The CDR3 runs 14 residues. Germline values: CDR1 KGHDR, CDR2 SFDVKD. V lost 1 base to trimming and J lost 4 bases, with 7 bases between them. CDR3 sequence (DNA): TGTGCCACCAGTGATTTAAACTCTAATCAGCCCCAGCATTTT. Protein product: CATSDLNSNQPQHF.

V is TRBV28 and J is TRBJ2-1; 11 bases fit TRBD2. V shed 6 bases, J shed 0 bases, and the junction held 4 bases outside the gene matches. Germline V gives CDR1 MDHEN, CDR2 SYDVKM. The CDR3 sequence is 16 residues long. CDR3 DNA sequence: TGTGCCAGCAGGGGCGGGACTAGCGGCTCCTACAATGAGCAGTTCTTC. Translated: CASRGGTSGSYNEQFF. Drawing the rest from reference TRBV28 and TRBJ2-1, the complete variable domain is DVKVTQSSRYLVKRTGEKVFLECVQDMDHENMFWYRQDPGLGLRLIYFSYDVKMKEKGDIPEGYSVSREKKERFSLILESASTNQTSMYLCASRGGTSGSYNEQFFGPGTRLTVL.

The V and J genes are TRBV9 and TRBJ2-4, with 12 bases identical to TRBD1. V shed 8 bases and J 7 bases; nucleotides not matched to a gene: 1. This CDR3 spans 12 amino acids. CDR1 is SGDLS, CDR2 YYNGEE, per germline. The CDR3 spells CASGTGGNIQYF. In DNA form, the CDR3 reads TGTGCCAGTGGGACAGGGGGCAACATTCAGTACTTC.

The chain combines TRBV5-5 with TRBJ1-4; D is uncertain. The CDR3 has 16 amino acids. The germline V and J ends were trimmed by 3 bases and 0 bases, with 12 bases remaining between them. Germline V gene lookup returns CDR1 SGHKS and CDR2 YYEKEE (reference sequence). The CDR3 nucleotides read TGTGCCAGCAGCTACCTCTTGGGCGCAACTAATGAAAAACTGTTTTTT. Translated, it gives CASSYLLGATNEKLFF.

The chain carries TRBV9 and TRBJ2-3; D call uncertain. V lost 3 bases to trimming and J lost 5 bases, with 4 bases between them. The CDR3 has 11 amino acids. Germline values: CDR1 SGDLS, CDR2 YYNGEE. CDR3 residues: CASSGEDTQYF. CDR3 coding DNA: TGTGCCAGCAGCGGAGAAGATACGCAGTATTTT.

A remark on this clone: One end of the junction is discordant with germline, which a read error may explain. The chain uses TRBV6-5 and TRBJ2-4, with a tentative D call TRBD1 (6 bases). CDR3 length: 10 amino acids. CDR1 and CDR2 from the germline V gene are MNHEY and SVGAGI. The CDR3 here is CASGDISDHF. CDR3 sequence (DNA): TGTGCCAGCGGGGACATCTCCGACCACTTC.

The chain links TRBV9 to TRBJ1-1; D gene unclear. Deletions cut 3 bases from V and 6 bases from J, with 12 bases between. The CDR3 loop spans 13 amino acids. Germline CDR1 reads SGDLS; CDR2 reads YYNGEE. CDR3 sequence (DNA): TGTGCCAGCAGCGCAATTCCGAGTTCTGAAGCTTTCTTT. Translated: CASSAIPSSEAFF.

This chain connects TRBV30 to TRBJ2-1, with TRBD2 matching 13 bases. The CDR3 extends over 17 amino acids. From germline, CDR1 is GTSNPN and CDR2 SVGIG (reference sequence). Trimming removed 1 base from V and 9 bases from J; junction bases left unmatched: 12. As DNA, the CDR3 is TGTGCCTGGAGTGGATCCGTAGGGACTAGCGGGAATAGTGAGCAGTTCTTC. Its protein is CAWSGSVGTSGNSEQFF.